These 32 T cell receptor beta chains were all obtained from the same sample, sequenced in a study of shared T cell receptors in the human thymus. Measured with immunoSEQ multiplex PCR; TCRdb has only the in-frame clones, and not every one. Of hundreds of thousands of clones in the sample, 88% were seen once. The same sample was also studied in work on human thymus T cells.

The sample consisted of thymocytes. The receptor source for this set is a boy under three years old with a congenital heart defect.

CDR3 nucleotide sequence: TGTGCCAGCAGTCGACTAGCGGGAGTCGCAGATACGCAGTATTTT. This encodes CASSRLAGVADTQYF. The chain joins TRBV6-5 to TRBJ2-3, with 12 bases matching TRBD2. The CDR3 length is 15 residues. Trimming cost V 5 bases and J 4 bases; bases outside gene matches: 4. The germline gives CDR1 MNHEY, CDR2 SVGAGI.

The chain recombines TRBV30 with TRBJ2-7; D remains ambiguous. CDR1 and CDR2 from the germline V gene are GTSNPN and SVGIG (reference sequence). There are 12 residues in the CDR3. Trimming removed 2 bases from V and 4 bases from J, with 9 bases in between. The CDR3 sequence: CAWSPKEYEQYF. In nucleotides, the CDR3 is TGTGCCTGGAGTCCAAAGGAGTACGAGCAGTACTTC.

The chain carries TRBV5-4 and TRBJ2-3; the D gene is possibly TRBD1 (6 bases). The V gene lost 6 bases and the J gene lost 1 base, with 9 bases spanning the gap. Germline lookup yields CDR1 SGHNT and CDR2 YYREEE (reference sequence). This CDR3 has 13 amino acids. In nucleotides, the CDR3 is TGTGCCAGCACCCGGACAGGCACAGATACGCAGTATTTT. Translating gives CASTRTGTDTQYF.

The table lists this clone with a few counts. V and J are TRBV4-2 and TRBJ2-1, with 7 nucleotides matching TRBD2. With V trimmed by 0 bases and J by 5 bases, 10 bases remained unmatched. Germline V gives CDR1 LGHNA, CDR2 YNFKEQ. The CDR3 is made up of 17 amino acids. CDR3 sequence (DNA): TGTGCCAGCAGCCAAGATCGGGTGGCGGGAGTGGACAATGAGCAGTTCTTC. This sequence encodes CASSQDRVAGVDNEQFF.

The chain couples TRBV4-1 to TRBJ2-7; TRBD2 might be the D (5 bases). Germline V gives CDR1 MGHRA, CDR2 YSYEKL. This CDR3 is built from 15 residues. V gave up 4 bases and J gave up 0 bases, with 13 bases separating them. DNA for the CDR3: TGCGCCAGCAGCCGGGGAGTTCATAGCTCCTACGAGCAGTACTTC. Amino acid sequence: CASSRGVHSSYEQYF.

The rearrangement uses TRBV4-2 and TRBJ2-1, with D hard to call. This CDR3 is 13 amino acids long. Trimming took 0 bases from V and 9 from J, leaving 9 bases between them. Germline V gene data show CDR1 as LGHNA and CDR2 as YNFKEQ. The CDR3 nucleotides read TGTGCCAGCAGCCAAGATCCATTGTGTGAGCAGTTCTTC. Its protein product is CASSQDPLCEQFF.

CDR3 sequence: CASSAGQGNEQYF. CDR3 nucleotide sequence: TGTGCCAGCAGTGCCGGACAGGGCAACGAGCAGTACTTC. This chain connects TRBV25-1 to TRBJ2-7; 8 bases map to TRBD1. V was clipped by 4 bases and J by 5 bases; unmatched bases: 4. Germline CDR1 reads MGHDK; CDR2 reads SYGVNS. The CDR3 runs to 13 residues.

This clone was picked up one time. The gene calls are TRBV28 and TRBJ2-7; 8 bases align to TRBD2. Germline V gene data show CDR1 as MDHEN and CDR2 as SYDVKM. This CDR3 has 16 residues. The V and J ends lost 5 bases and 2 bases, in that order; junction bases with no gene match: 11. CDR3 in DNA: TGTGCCAGCAGTCCCTCGGGGGGGGAGCGCGCCTACGAGCAGTACTTC. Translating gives CASSPSGGERAYEQYF.

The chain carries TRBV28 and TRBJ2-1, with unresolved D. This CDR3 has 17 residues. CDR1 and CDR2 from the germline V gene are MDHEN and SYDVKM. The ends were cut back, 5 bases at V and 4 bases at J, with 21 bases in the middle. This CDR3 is CASSPIALAAQYNEQFF. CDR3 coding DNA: TGTGCCAGCAGTCCTATTGCTCTGGCGGCCCAATACAATGAGCAGTTCTTC.

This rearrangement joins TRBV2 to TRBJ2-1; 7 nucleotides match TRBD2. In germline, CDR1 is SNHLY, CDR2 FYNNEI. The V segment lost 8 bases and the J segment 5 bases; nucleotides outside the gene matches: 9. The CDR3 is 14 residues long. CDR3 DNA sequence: TGTGCCAGCTTTCGGGGACTACTGCACAATGAGCAGTTCTTC. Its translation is CASFRGLLHNEQFF.

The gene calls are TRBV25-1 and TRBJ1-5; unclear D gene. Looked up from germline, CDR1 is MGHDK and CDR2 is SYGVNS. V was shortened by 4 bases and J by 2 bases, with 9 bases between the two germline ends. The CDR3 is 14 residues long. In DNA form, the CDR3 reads TGTGCCAGCAGTGGCGGAACTGGCAATCAGCCCCAGCATTTT. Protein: CASSGGTGNQPQHF.

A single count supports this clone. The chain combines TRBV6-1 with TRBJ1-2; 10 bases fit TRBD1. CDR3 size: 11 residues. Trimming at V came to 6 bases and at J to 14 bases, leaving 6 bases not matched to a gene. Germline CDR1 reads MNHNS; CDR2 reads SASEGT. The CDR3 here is CASRVPGQGTF. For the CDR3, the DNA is TGTGCCAGCAGAGTCCCGGGACAGGGGACCTTC.

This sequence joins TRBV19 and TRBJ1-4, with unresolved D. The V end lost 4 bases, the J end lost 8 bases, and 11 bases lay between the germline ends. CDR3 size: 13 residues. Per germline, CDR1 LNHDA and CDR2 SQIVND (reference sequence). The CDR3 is CASSRAAGEKLFF. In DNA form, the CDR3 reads TGTGCCAGTAGTAGGGCAGCGGGGGAAAAACTGTTTTTT.

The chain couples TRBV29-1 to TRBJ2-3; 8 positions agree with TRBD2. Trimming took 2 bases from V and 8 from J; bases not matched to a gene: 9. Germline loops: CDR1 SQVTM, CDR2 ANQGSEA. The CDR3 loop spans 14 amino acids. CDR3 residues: CSVERRGAPGTQYF. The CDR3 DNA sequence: TGCAGCGTTGAAAGGCGGGGGGCTCCAGGTACGCAGTATTTT.

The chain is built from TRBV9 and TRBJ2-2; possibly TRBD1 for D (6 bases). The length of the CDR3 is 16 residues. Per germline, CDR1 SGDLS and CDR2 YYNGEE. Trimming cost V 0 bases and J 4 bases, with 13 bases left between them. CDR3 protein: CASSVAGGSPTGELFF. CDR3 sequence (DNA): TGTGCCAGCAGCGTAGCTGGGGGCTCTCCCACCGGGGAGCTGTTTTTT.

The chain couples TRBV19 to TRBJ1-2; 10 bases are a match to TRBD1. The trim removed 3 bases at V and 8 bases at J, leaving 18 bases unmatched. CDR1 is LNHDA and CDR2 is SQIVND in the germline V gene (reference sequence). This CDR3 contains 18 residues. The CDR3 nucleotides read TGTGCCAGTAGTATCATCCCCAAGACAGGGGGCTCGGGACGGGGCTACACCTTC. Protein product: CASSIIPKTGGSGRGYTF.

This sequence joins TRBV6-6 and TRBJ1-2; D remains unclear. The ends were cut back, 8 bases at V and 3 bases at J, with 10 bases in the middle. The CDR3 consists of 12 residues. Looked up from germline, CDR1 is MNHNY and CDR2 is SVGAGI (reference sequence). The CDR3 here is CASSTRDYGYTF. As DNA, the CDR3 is TGTGCCAGCTCTACTAGAGACTATGGCTACACCTTC.

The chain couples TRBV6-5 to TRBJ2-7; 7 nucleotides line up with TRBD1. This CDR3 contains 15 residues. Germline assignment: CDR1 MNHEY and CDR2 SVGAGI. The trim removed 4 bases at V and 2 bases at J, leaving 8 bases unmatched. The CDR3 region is CASSSDRESPYEQYF. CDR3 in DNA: TGTGCCAGCAGTTCTGACAGGGAGTCACCCTACGAGCAGTACTTC.

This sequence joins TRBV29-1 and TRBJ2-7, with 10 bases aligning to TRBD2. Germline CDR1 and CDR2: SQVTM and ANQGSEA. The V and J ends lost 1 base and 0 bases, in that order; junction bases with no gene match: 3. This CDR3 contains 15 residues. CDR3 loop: CSVEVPSGSSYEQYF. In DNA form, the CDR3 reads TGCAGCGTTGAAGTTCCTAGCGGGAGCTCCTACGAGCAGTACTTC.

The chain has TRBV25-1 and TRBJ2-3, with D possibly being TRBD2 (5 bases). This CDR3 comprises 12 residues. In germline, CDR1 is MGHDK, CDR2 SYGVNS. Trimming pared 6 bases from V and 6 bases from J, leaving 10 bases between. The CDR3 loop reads CASSLLEDTQYF. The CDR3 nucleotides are TGTGCCAGCAGCCTACTAGAGGATACGCAGTATTTT.

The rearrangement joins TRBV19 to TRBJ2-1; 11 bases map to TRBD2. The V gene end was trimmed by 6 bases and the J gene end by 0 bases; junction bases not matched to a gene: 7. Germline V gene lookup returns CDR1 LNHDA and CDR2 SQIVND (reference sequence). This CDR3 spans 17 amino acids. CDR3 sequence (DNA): TGTGCCAGTAGCTCCGGGACTAGCGGAGACTCCTACAATGAGCAGTTCTTC. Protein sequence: CASSSGTSGDSYNEQFF. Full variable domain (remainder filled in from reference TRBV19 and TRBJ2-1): DGGITQSPKYLFRKEGQNVTLSCEQNLNHDAMYWYRQDPGQGLRLIYYSQIVNDFQKGDIAEGYSVSREKKESFPLTVTSAQKNPTAFYLCASSSGTSGDSYNEQFFGPGTRLTVL.

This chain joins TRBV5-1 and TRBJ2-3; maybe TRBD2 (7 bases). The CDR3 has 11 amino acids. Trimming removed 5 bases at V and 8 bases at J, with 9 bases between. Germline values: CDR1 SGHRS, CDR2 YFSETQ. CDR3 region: CASRGGGTQYF. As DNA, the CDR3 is TGCGCCAGCAGAGGGGGGGGTACGCAGTATTTT.

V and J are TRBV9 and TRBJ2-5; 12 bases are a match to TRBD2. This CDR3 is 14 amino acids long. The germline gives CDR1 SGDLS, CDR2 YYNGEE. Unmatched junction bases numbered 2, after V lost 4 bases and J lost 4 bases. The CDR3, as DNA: TGTGCCAGCAGCATGACTAGCGGGAGAGAGACCCAGTACTTC. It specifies CASSMTSGRETQYF.

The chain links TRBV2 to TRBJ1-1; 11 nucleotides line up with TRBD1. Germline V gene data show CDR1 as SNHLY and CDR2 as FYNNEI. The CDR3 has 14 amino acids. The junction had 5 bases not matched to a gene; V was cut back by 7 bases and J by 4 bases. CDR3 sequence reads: CASNWDRGSTEAFF. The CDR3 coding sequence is TGTGCCAGCAATTGGGACAGGGGGTCCACTGAAGCTTTCTTT. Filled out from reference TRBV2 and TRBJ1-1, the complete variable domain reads EPEVTQTPSHQVTQMGQEVILRCVPISNHLYFYWYRQILGQKVEFLVSFYNNEISEKSEIFDDQFSVERPDGSNFTLKIRSTKLEDSAMYFCASNWDRGSTEAFFGQGTRLTVV.

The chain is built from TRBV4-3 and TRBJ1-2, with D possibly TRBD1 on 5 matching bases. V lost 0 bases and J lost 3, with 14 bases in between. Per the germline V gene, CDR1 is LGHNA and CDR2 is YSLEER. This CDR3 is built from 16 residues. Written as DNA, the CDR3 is TGCGCCAGCAGCCAAGACGGGCAGGGAAGGGACTATGGCTACACCTTC. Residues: CASSQDGQGRDYGYTF.

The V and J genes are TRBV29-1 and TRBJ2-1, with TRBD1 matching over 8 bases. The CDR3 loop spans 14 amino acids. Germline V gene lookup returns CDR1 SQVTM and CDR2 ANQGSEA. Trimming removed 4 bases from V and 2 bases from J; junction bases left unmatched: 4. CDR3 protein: CSVVGQGTYNEQFF. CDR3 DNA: TGCAGCGTTGTTGGACAGGGCACCTACAATGAGCAGTTCTTC.

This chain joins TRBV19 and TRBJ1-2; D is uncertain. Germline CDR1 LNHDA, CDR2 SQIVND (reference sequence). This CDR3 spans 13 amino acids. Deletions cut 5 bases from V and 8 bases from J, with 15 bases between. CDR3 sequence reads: CASSASWSGGYTF. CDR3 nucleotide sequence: TGTGCCAGTAGTGCCTCGTGGTCCGGGGGCTACACCTTC.

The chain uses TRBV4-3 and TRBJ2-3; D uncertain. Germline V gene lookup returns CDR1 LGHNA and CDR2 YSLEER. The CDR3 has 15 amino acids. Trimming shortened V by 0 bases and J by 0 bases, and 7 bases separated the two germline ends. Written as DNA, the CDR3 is TGCGCCAGCAGCCAAGAACCAGGTAGCACAGATACGCAGTATTTT. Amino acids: CASSQEPGSTDTQYF.

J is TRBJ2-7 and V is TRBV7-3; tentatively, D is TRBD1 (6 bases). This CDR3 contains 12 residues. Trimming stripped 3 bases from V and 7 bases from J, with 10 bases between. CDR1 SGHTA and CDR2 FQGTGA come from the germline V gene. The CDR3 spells CASSFTGQEQYF. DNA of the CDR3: TGTGCCAGCAGCTTTACAGGGCAAGAGCAGTACTTC.

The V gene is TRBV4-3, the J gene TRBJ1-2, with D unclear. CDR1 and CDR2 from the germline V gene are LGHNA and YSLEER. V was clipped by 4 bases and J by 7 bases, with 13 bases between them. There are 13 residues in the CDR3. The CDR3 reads CASSPQTRGGYTF. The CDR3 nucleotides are TGCGCCAGCAGCCCTCAGACCAGAGGTGGCTACACCTTC.

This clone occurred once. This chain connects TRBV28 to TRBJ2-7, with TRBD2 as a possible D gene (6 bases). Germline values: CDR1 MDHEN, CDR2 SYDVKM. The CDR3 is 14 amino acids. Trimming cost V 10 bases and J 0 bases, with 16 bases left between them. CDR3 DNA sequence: TGTGCCACTACGGGACTCCGGAGCTCCTACGAGCAGTACTTC. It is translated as CATTGLRSSYEQYF.

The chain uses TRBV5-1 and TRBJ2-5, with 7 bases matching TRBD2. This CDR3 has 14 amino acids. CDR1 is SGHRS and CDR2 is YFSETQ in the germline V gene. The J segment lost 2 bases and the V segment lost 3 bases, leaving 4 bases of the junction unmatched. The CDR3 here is CASSSGREQETQYF. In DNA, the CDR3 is TGCGCCAGCAGCTCTGGGCGGGAGCAAGAGACCCAGTACTTC.